Listed below are T cell receptor beta chains from one sample, sequenced in a study of cytomegalovirus exposure and HLA in healthy donors. Repertoires were generated with immunoSEQ multiplex PCR, while TCRdb's copy carries only in-frame clones and drops some. The data show 100,000 to 150,000 clones, around 90% seen once. Specimen: PBMCs. The receptor source for this set is a woman aged 18-35 years in good health and CMV-seronegative. Both conserved end residues are part of each CDR3. The D gene is left open where the match is weak. A row's size may be missing; if present it is once, few, many or a size class.

J,D,size,V,CDR3,DNA
TRBJ2-7,.,.,TRBV9,CASSAEGPPSYEQYF,TGTGCCAGCAGCGCCGAGGGCCCCCCATCCTACGAGCAGTACTTC
TRBJ2-7,.,.,TRBV21-1,CASSYPGQTYEQYF,TGTGCCAGCAGCTATCCGGGACAGACCTACGAGCAGTACTTC
TRBJ2-5,TRBD2,.,TRBV11-2,CASSTTGTSGSQETQYF,TGTGCCAGCAGCACGACCGGGACTAGCGGATCCCAAGAGACCCAGTACTTC
TRBJ2-1,TRBD2,.,TRBV2,CASSDAGTSGTSSYNEQFF,TGTGCCAGCAGTGATGCCGGGACTAGCGGGACGAGCTCCTACAATGAGCAGTTCTTC
TRBJ2-7,TRBD2,.,TRBV5-6,CASSLVASGRYEQYF,TGTGCCAGCAGCTTGGTGGCTAGCGGGAGGTACGAGCAGTACTTC
TRBJ1-5,.,once,TRBV27,CASSGRLSDISNQPQHF,TGTGCCAGCAGTGGCCGTTTGAGTGACATCAGCAATCAGCCCCAGCATTTT
TRBJ2-2,TRBD2,once,TRBV2,CASKHRLAGVRELFF,TGTGCCAGCAAACATCGACTAGCGGGAGTCCGGGAGCTGTTTTTT
TRBJ1-5,.,.,TRBV19,CASTPGGEQPQHF,TGTGCCAGTACCCCGGGGGGCGAACAGCCCCAGCATTTT
TRBJ2-4,.,once,TRBV5-1,CASSLAIAPLSIQYF,TGCGCCAGCAGCTTGGCAATCGCCCCCCTAAGCATTCAGTACTTC
TRBJ2-5,TRBD1,.,TRBV6-5,CASGRTGVPETQYF,TGTGCCAGCGGGCGGACAGGGGTTCCAGAGACCCAGTACTTC
TRBJ1-1,.,.,TRBV29-1,CSVGRQGGLQAFF,TGCAGCGTTGGTCGGCAGGGTGGCCTGCAAGCTTTCTTT
TRBJ2-7,TRBD2,.,TRBV4-1,CASRLGLAAYEQYF,TGCGCCAGCAGGTTAGGACTAGCGGCCTACGAGCAGTACTTC
TRBJ2-7,TRBD1,.,TRBV25-1,CASSEQDRDSTYEQYF,TGTGCCAGCAGTGAGCAAGACCGGGACAGTACCTACGAGCAGTACTTC
TRBJ2-3,.,.,TRBV29-1,CSVVPIREQAVDTQYF,TGCAGCGTTGTGCCCATCCGGGAACAAGCAGTAGATACGCAGTATTTT
TRBJ2-7,TRBD1,.,TRBV7-9,CASSSAGGYEQYF,TGTGCCAGCAGCTCCGCAGGGGGCTACGAGCAGTACTTC
TRBJ1-5,.,.,TRBV6-5,CASSRDISNQPQHF,TGTGCCAGCAGCCGCGATATTAGCAATCAGCCCCAGCATTTT
TRBJ2-7,TRBD2,few,TRBV18,CASSLLTSGSSEQYF,TGTGCCAGCTCACTACTGACTAGCGGGAGTAGCGAGCAGTACTTC
TRBJ2-7,.,.,TRBV11-2,CASSLEAPRSASRYEQYF,TGTGCCAGCAGCTTAGAGGCCCCACGTAGCGCCTCCCGCTACGAGCAGTACTTC
TRBJ2-1,.,.,TRBV2,CASSGGSPSSYNEQFF,TGTGCCAGCAGTGGAGGCAGCCCCAGCTCCTACAATGAGCAGTTCTTC
TRBJ2-3,TRBD2,.,TRBV29-1,CSVVGGLAGGVATDTQYF,TGCAGCGTTGTGGGGGGCCTAGCGGGAGGAGTTGCAACAGATACGCAGTATTTT
TRBJ2-3,TRBD2,.,TRBV15,CATSRRSGRDRDTQYF,TGTGCCACCAGCAGACGGAGCGGGAGAGATAGAGATACGCAGTATTTT
TRBJ2-4,.,.,TRBV11-3,CASSPQGKNIQYF,TGTGCCAGCAGCCCCCAGGGCAAAAACATTCAGTACTTC
TRBJ1-2,.,.,TRBV4-1,CASSHGRAATYGYTF,TGCGCCAGCAGCCATGGGCGGGCAGCGACTTATGGCTACACCTTC
TRBJ1-3,.,.,TRBV5-1,CASSLGGGENTIYF,TGCGCCAGCAGCTTGGGTGGGGGCGAAAACACCATATATTTT
TRBJ2-7,TRBD2,.,TRBV28,CASSLGLAGASRTVREQYF,TGTGCCAGCAGTCTCGGACTAGCGGGAGCTTCTCGAACGGTTCGCGAGCAGTACTTC
TRBJ2-7,TRBD2,.,TRBV5-1,CASSLGSGGTYEQYF,TGCGCCAGCAGCTTGGGGAGCGGGGGCACCTACGAGCAGTACTTC
TRBJ2-7,.,.,TRBV14,CASSQGRVSSYEQYF,TGTGCCAGCAGCCAAGGGAGGGTCAGCTCCTACGAGCAGTACTTC
TRBJ2-3,.,.,TRBV18,CASSPTRDTQYF,TGTGCCAGCTCACCAACTAGGGATACGCAGTATTTT
TRBJ2-1,.,.,TRBV6-5,CASRERASYNEQFF,TGTGCCAGCAGAGAGCGGGCCTCCTACAATGAGCAGTTCTTC
TRBJ2-7,TRBD2,.,TRBV5-1,CASSFGTSGYYEQYF,TGCGCCAGCAGCTTTGGGACTAGCGGTTACTACGAGCAGTACTTC
TRBJ2-2,.,.,TRBV18,CASSPGGTGELFF,TGTGCCAGCTCACCAGGAGGAACCGGGGAGCTGTTTTTT
TRBJ2-5,TRBD2,.,TRBV9,CASSVGAGGGQETQYF,TGTGCCAGCAGCGTAGGAGCGGGAGGCGGCCAAGAGACCCAGTACTTC
TRBJ2-7,.,.,TRBV4-1,CASSQEGQSIYEQYF,TGCGCCAGCAGCCAAGAAGGACAGTCAATCTACGAGCAGTACTTC
TRBJ2-2,TRBD2,.,TRBV10-3,CASGTTQNTGELFF,TGTGCCAGCGGGACTACTCAGAACACCGGGGAGCTGTTTTTT
TRBJ1-4,TRBD1,.,TRBV10-3,CAIRGQGPNEKLFF,TGTGCCATCAGAGGACAGGGCCCTAATGAAAAACTGTTTTTT
TRBJ2-3,TRBD2,.,TRBV30,CAWSLKGGDTQYF,TGTGCCTGGAGTCTGAAGGGAGGGGATACGCAGTATTTT
TRBJ2-7,.,.,TRBV5-1,CASSLTRGRVGSYEQYF,TGCGCCAGCAGCTTGACCAGGGGAAGGGTAGGATCCTACGAGCAGTACTTC
TRBJ2-7,TRBD2,.,TRBV27,CASSFVGLGAYEQYF,TGTGCCAGCAGTTTTGTGGGACTAGGGGCCTACGAGCAGTACTTC
TRBJ2-2,TRBD1,.,TRBV11-2,CASSLAGQGNTGELFF,TGTGCCAGCAGCTTAGCAGGACAGGGGAACACCGGGGAGCTGTTTTTT
TRBJ2-1,.,.,TRBV15,CATSRDISFTNYNEQFF,TGTGCCACCAGCAGAGATATTAGCTTTACCAACTACAATGAGCAGTTCTTC
TRBJ1-1,.,.,TRBV5-6,CASPGKEDTEAFF,TGTGCCAGCCCGGGGAAAGAGGACACTGAAGCTTTCTTT
TRBJ2-3,.,.,TRBV12-5,CASGLRVGGSKADTQYF,TGTGCTAGTGGTTTGAGGGTGGGTGGGAGTAAGGCAGATACGCAGTATTTT
TRBJ1-4,.,once,TRBV25-1,CASSEAAGAQTTNEKLFF,TGTGCCAGCAGTGAGGCGGCAGGGGCGCAGACAACTAATGAAAAACTGTTTTTT
TRBJ2-7,TRBD2,.,TRBV5-1,CASSSPSAGIYEQYF,TGCGCCAGCAGCTCGCCTTCAGCGGGGATCTACGAGCAGTACTTC
TRBJ2-2,TRBD2,.,TRBV7-9,CASSQDGRGTGELFF,TGTGCCAGCAGCCAGGACGGGAGGGGGACCGGGGAGCTGTTTTTT
TRBJ2-2,TRBD1,.,TRBV2,CASTGEPGELFF,TGTGCCAGTACAGGGGAACCCGGGGAGCTGTTTTTT
TRBJ2-3,.,.,TRBV5-8,CASSSRLDYSTDTQYF,TGTGCCAGCAGCTCCCGACTGGATTATAGCACAGATACGCAGTATTTT
TRBJ2-6,.,.,TRBV27,CASSTVSGANVLTF,TGTGCCAGCAGCACAGTTTCTGGGGCCAACGTCCTGACTTTC
TRBJ2-5,TRBD1,.,TRBV18,CASSGQGAETQYF,TGTGCCAGCTCGGGACAGGGGGCGGAGACCCAGTACTTC
TRBJ2-3,TRBD2,.,TRBV25-1,CASSEYRGRDTQYF,TGTGCCAGCAGTGAATACCGCGGGAGGGATACGCAGTATTTT